This TCR beta chain was retrieved from a study of cytomegalovirus exposure and HLA in healthy donors. Study in general: Prior work identified about 120 million unique TCR beta sequences in 150 million to 200 million T cells. About 79 million unique TCRs from HLA-typed donors were held in an early data release.

Amplification used 60 Vbeta primers and 13 Jbeta primers. Profiling relied on immunoSEQ multiplex PCR, and the TCRdb table lists in-frame clones only, not all of them. The table has about 190,000 clones, roughly 77% seen once; the top ten hold about 3.1%. The CDR3 spans 13 residues. Germline V gives CDR1 SNHLY, CDR2 FYNNEI. Trimming left V 8 bases short and J 4 bases short, with 14 bases between. This clone has just a few counts. Its target is not known. Points from the study as a whole: A link between a missense DCLRE1C variant and TCR beta V- and J-gene trimming emerged from a later analysis. CMV antigen specificity was confirmed in vitro for three CMV-associated chains.

The sample was PBMCs. This receptor was obtained from a woman aged 25 to 39 in good health and CMV-seropositive. V and J are TRBV2 and TRBJ1-2, with D perhaps matching TRBD1 (5 bases). The CDR3 DNA reads TGTGCCAGCTACAGACAGCAAACCTATGGCTACACCTTC. Encoded protein: CASYRQQTYGYTF.